Included here is one T cell receptor (beta chain) sequence, with context. This entry belongs to a study of T cell responses to AZD1222 COVID-19 vaccine. The CDR3 runs 14 residues. Germline-derived CDR1 and CDR2 are LNHDA and SQIVND (reference sequence). J lost 6 bases, V lost 5 bases, and 5 bases had no gene match. Sequencing used immunoSEQ multiplex PCR; TCRdb keeps in-frame clones, though not all of them. The repertoire holds some 120,000 clones, with about 93% as singletons. This chain links TRBV19 with TRBJ2-7, with 12 nucleotides matching TRBD2. Sequenced material: peripheral blood, taken on day 0 of AZD1222 vaccination. This clonotype originated in an adult in good health. The CDR3 DNA is TGTGCCAGTAGTCCTAGCGGGGGGGCATCCGAGCAGTACTTC. This encodes CASSPSGGASEQYF.